These T cell receptor beta chains were read from a single sample in a study of T-cell reconstitution after alpha-beta-depleted transplantation in children. TCRdb ran MiXCR on the PCR reads and lists one entry per CDR3 protein. This table has about half a million distinct CDR3 sequences, around an eighth appearing once. Sequenced material: PBMCs from the stem cell graft donor, taken from the stem cell graft. These receptors were taken from a human donor who donated a stem cell graft to a child with combined immunodeficiency. CDR3s include the opening cysteine and the closing phenylalanine or tryptophan. Each record gives: V gene, D gene, clone size, J gene, CDR3 DNA, CDR3 protein. A D gene is named only where the DNA matches it firmly. Size tells how often a clone was seen (once, few, many) or the class of an expanded clone, and some rows leave it out.

V: TRBV6-1; D: -; size: -; J: TRBJ2-1; DNA: TGTGCCACCGTCCCTCGGGGGATAGACAATGAGCAGTTCTTC; CDR3: CATVPRGIDNEQFF
V: TRBV12-3/TRBV12-4; D: TRBD2; size: -; J: TRBJ2-3; DNA: TGTGCCAGCAGTACCGGGACTAGCCTGTATTTT; CDR3: CASSTGTSLYF
V: TRBV29-1; D: TRBD2; size: -; J: TRBJ2-3; DNA: TGCAGCGCCCAGCTAGCGGAGAGTAGCACAGATACGCAGTATTTT; CDR3: CSAQLAESSTDTQYF
V: TRBV4-1; D: -; size: -; J: TRBJ1-1; DNA: TGCGCCAGCAGTCCAAGGGTGATCGGGACTCCGGGGGCTTTCTTT; CDR3: CASSPRVIGTPGAFF
V: TRBV7-9; D: -; size: -; J: TRBJ1-5; DNA: TGTGCCAGCAGCTTAATAGGGGTTCATCAGCCCCAGCATTTT; CDR3: CASSLIGVHQPQHF
V: TRBV12-3/TRBV12-4; D: -; size: few; J: TRBJ1-5; DNA: TGTGCCAGCAGTCCCCGGGGGGTCAATCAGCCCCAGCATTTT; CDR3: CASSPRGVNQPQHF
V: TRBV28; D: -; size: -; J: TRBJ1-5; DNA: TGTGCCAGCAGTCCCCAAGGACTTTCGGTTAGCAATCAGCCCCAGCATTTT; CDR3: CASSPQGLSVSNQPQHF
V: TRBV6-5; D: -; size: many; J: TRBJ2-1; DNA: TGTGCCAGCAGTTGGCGTGAGGGCTACAATGAGCAGTTCTTC; CDR3: CASSWREGYNEQFF
V: TRBV7-3; D: TRBD2; size: many; J: TRBJ2-1; DNA: TGTGCCAGCAGCTTATGGGGGGGCTCCTACAATGAGCAGTTCTTC; CDR3: CASSLWGGSYNEQFF
V: TRBV20-1; D: TRBD2; size: many; J: TRBJ2-5; DNA: TGCAGTGCACAGGCCCTAGCGGGGGGGACCCAAGAGACCCAGTACTTC; CDR3: CSAQALAGGTQETQYF
V: TRBV7-6; D: -; size: few; J: TRBJ2-3; DNA: TGTGCCAGCAGCTCCCCGGCTAGCGTATCTAGCACAGATACGCAGTATTTT; CDR3: CASSSPASVSSTDTQYF
V: TRBV21-1; D: -; size: few; J: TRBJ2-1; DNA: TGTGCCAGCTTACCGCCCGACAGGGGATTTACAAATGAGCAGTTCTTC; CDR3: CASLPPDRGFTNEQFF
V: TRBV2; D: -; size: -; J: TRBJ2-6; DNA: TGTGCCAGCTGTTTAAGGTCGCCTTGGAACCCCTCTGGGGCCAACGTCCTGACTTTC; CDR3: CASCLRSPWNPSGANVLTF
V: TRBV7-2; D: -; size: -; J: TRBJ1-2; DNA: TGTGCCAGCAGCCTCGGACAGTACAATGGCTACACCTTC; CDR3: CASSLGQYNGYTF
V: TRBV9; D: -; size: few; J: TRBJ2-7; DNA: TGTGCCAGCAGCGCCGGGACCAGCTTCTCCGAGCAGTACTTC; CDR3: CASSAGTSFSEQYF
V: TRBV4-1; D: -; size: few; J: TRBJ2-3; DNA: TGCGCCAGCAGCCAAGAGGAACTTCTCACAGATACGCAGTATTTT; CDR3: CASSQEELLTDTQYF
V: TRBV9; D: -; size: many; J: TRBJ2-7; DNA: TGTGCCAGCAGCGTAGCGGAGGGGGCCTACGAGCAGTACTTC; CDR3: CASSVAEGAYEQYF
V: TRBV24-1; D: TRBD2; size: many; J: TRBJ2-1; DNA: TGTGCCACCAGTGACCGCGGGACTAGCGGGAGGTCCTACAATGAGCAGTTCTTC; CDR3: CATSDRGTSGRSYNEQFF
V: TRBV3-1; D: -; size: -; J: TRBJ1-5; DNA: TGTGCCAGCAGCCAAGAGCTCGGAAATAGCAATCAGCCCCAGCATTTT; CDR3: CASSQELGNSNQPQHF
V: TRBV29-1; D: TRBD2; size: many; J: TRBJ2-5; DNA: TGCAGCGCCCATGGGACTAGCGAGGAGACCCAGTACTTC; CDR3: CSAHGTSEETQYF
V: TRBV12-3/TRBV12-4; D: -; size: many; J: TRBJ2-2; DNA: TGTGCCAGCAGTTTGAAAAACACCGGGGAGCTGTTTTTT; CDR3: CASSLKNTGELFF
V: TRBV12-3/TRBV12-4; D: TRBD1; size: many; J: TRBJ1-2; DNA: TGTGCCAGCAGCGAAACCGGGACAGGAAGCGTCTATGGCTACACCTTC; CDR3: CASSETGTGSVYGYTF
V: TRBV13; D: TRBD1; size: few; J: TRBJ2-2; DNA: TGTGCCAGCAGCTTAGAGTCCAGGGGGCTCACCGGGGAGCTGTTTTTT; CDR3: CASSLESRGLTGELFF
V: TRBV12-3/TRBV12-4; D: TRBD1; size: many; J: TRBJ1-3; DNA: TGTGCCAGCAGCCCCCTGGGACAGGGAAACACCATATATTTT; CDR3: CASSPLGQGNTIYF
V: TRBV5-1; D: -; size: -; J: TRBJ2-5; DNA: TGCGCCAGCAGCTACTGGGGGTCGTCAGAGACCCAGTACTTC; CDR3: CASSYWGSSETQYF
V: TRBV5-1; D: TRBD1; size: few; J: TRBJ1-1; DNA: TGCGCCAGCAGCTCCGGACAGGGGACTGAAGCTTTCTTT; CDR3: CASSSGQGTEAFF
V: TRBV12-3/TRBV12-4; D: -; size: few; J: TRBJ2-2; DNA: TGTGCCAGCAGTTTAATGACCGGGGAGCTGTTTTTT; CDR3: CASSLMTGELFF
V: TRBV2; D: TRBD1; size: -; J: TRBJ2-3; DNA: TGTGCCAGCAGGGGACAGGGAGATACGCAGTATTTT; CDR3: CASRGQGDTQYF
V: TRBV7-2; D: TRBD2; size: -; J: TRBJ2-7; DNA: TGTGCCAGCAGCCTAATTAGCGGGAGCTACGAGCAGTACTTC; CDR3: CASSLISGSYEQYF
V: TRBV24-1; D: -; size: many; J: TRBJ2-1; DNA: TGTGCCACCAGTGTGGGGAGATACAATGAGCAGTTCTTC; CDR3: CATSVGRYNEQFF
V: TRBV5-6; D: -; size: few; J: TRBJ2-1; DNA: TGTGCCAGCAGTAATCCGGACAGTACCTACAATGAGCAGTTCTTC; CDR3: CASSNPDSTYNEQFF
V: TRBV12-3/TRBV12-4; D: -; size: -; J: TRBJ2-3; DNA: TGTGCCAGCAGCCGGGCGCTGAGCACAGATACGCAGTATTTT; CDR3: CASSRALSTDTQYF
V: TRBV7-2; D: -; size: few; J: TRBJ2-5; DNA: TGTGCCAGCACCTTAGGCAGCGGGGCTCGAGGGGGGACCCAGTACTTC; CDR3: CASTLGSGARGGTQYF
V: TRBV11-2; D: TRBD2; size: -; J: TRBJ2-1; DNA: TGTGCCAGCAGCCAAGCGGGGTTAGGGGCGGGCAATGAGCAGTTCTTC; CDR3: CASSQAGLGAGNEQFF
V: TRBV29-1; D: TRBD2; size: -; J: TRBJ2-7; DNA: TGCAGCGTTGTCGGGAGGAAATACGAGCAGTACTTC; CDR3: CSVVGRKYEQYF
V: TRBV7-3; D: TRBD1; size: -; J: TRBJ2-2; DNA: TGTGCCAGCTGTTCGGGACAGGGGGTTTGGACTAGCGACACCGGGGAGCTGTTTTTT; CDR3: CASCSGQGVWTSDTGELFF
V: TRBV7-6; D: -; size: few; J: TRBJ2-2; DNA: TGTGCCAGCAGCTCGACAGGCTTCACCGGGGAGCTGTTTTTT; CDR3: CASSSTGFTGELFF
V: TRBV12-3/TRBV12-4; D: TRBD1; size: -; J: TRBJ1-1; DNA: TGTGCCAGCAGTTTAATCGGACAGGGGGCAGAAGCTTTCTTT; CDR3: CASSLIGQGAEAFF